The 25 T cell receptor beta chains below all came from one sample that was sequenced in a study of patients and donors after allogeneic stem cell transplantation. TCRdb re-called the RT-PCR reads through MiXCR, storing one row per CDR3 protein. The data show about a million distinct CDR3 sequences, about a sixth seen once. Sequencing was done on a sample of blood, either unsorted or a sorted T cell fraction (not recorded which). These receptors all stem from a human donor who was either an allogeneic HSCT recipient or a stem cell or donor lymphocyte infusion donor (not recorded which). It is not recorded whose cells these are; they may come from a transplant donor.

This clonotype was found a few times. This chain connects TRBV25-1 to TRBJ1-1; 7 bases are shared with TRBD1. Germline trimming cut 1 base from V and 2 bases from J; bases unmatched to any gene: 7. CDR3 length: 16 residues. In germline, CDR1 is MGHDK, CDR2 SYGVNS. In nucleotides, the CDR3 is TGTGCCAGCAGTGAATTACGAGGGGGCCTTAACACTGAAGCTTTCTTT. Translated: CASSELRGGLNTEAFF.

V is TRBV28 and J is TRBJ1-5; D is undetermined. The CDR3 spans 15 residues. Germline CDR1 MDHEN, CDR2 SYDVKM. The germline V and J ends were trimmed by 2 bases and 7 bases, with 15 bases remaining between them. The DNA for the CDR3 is TGTGCCAGCAGTTTACCCCGGGCAGCGAGCCAGCCCCAGCATTTT. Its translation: CASSLPRAASQPQHF.

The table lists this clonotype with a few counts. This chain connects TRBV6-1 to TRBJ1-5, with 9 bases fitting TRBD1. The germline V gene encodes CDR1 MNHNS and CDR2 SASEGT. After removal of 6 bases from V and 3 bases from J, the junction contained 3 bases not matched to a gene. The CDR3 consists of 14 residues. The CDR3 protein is CASRRTGVNQPQHF. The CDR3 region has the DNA TGTGCCAGCAGGCGGACAGGGGTCAATCAGCCCCAGCATTTT.

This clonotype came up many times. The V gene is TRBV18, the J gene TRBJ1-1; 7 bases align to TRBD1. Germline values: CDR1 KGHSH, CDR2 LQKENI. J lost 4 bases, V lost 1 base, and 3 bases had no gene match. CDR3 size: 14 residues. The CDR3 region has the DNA TGTGCCAGCTCACCACGATCAGGGGGCACTGAAGCTTTCTTT. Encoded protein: CASSPRSGGTEAFF.

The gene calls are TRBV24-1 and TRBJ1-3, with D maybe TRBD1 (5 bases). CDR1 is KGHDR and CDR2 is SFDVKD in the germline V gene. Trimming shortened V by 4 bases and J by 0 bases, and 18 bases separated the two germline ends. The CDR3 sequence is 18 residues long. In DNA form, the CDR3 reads TGTGCCACCAGTGACGCCCGGTGGGGCTCCATCTCTGGAAACACCATATATTTT. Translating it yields CATSDARWGSISGNTIYF.

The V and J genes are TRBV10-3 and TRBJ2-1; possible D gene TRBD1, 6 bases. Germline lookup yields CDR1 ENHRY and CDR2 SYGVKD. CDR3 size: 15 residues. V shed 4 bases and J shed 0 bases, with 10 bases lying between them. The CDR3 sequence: CAISGGHNSYNEQFF. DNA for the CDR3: TGTGCCATCAGTGGGGGACATAACTCCTACAATGAGCAGTTCTTC.

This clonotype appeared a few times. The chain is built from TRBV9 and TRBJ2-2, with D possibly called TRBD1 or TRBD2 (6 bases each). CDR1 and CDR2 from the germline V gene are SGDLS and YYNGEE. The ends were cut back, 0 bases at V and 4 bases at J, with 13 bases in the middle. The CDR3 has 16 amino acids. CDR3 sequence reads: CASSVAQGRGTGELFF. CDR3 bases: TGTGCCAGCAGCGTAGCTCAGGGGCGGGGCACCGGGGAGCTGTTTTTT.

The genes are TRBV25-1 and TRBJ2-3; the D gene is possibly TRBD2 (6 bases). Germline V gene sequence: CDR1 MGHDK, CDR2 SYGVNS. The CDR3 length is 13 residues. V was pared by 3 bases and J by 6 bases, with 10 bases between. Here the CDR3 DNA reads TGTGCCAGCAGTGATTCGGGAGAGGATACGCAGTATTTT. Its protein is CASSDSGEDTQYF.

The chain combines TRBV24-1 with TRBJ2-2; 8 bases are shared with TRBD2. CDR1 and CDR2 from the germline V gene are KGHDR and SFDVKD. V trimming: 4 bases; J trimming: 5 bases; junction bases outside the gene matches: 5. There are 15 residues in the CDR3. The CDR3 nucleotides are TGTGCCACCAGTGAAAGGCGCGGGAGGACCGGGGAGCTGTTTTTT. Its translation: CATSERRGRTGELFF.

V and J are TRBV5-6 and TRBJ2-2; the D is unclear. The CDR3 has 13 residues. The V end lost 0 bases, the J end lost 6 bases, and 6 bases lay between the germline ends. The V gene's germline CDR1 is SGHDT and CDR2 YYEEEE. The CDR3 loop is CASSLVSPGELFF. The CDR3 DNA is TGTGCCAGCAGCTTGGTTAGCCCCGGGGAGCTGTTTTTT. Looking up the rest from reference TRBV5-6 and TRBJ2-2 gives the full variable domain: DAGVTQSPTHLIKTRGQQVTLRCSPKSGHDTVSWYQQALGQGPQFIFQYYEEEERQRGNFPDRFSGHQFPNYSSELNVNALLLGDSALYLCASSLVSPGELFFGEGSRLTVL.

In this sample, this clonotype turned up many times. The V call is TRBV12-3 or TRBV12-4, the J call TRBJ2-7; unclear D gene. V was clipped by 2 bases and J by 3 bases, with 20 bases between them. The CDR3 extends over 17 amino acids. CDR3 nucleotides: TGTGCCAGCAGTTTACGGCTACGGTTCCGTCATCTCTACGAGCAGTACTTC. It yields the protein CASSLRLRFRHLYEQYF.

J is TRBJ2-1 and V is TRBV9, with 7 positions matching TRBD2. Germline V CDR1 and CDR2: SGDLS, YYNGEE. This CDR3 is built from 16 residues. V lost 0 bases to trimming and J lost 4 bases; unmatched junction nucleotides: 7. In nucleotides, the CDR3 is TGTGCCAGCAGCGTAGGGGGGACGGGAGGTTACAATGAGCAGTTCTTC. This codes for CASSVGGTGGYNEQFF. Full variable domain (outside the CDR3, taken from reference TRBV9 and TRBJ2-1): DSGVTQTPKHLITATGQRVTLRCSPRSGDLSVYWYQQSLDQGLQFLIQYYNGEERAKGNILERFSAQQFPDLHSELNLSSLELGDSALYFCASSVGGTGGYNEQFFGPGTRLTVL.

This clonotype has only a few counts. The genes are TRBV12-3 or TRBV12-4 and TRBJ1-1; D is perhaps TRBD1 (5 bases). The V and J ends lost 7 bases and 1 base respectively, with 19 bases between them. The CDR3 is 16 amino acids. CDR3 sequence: CASNFAPRVGNTEAFF. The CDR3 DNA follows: TGTGCCAGCAATTTCGCACCCAGGGTTGGGAACACTGAAGCTTTCTTT.

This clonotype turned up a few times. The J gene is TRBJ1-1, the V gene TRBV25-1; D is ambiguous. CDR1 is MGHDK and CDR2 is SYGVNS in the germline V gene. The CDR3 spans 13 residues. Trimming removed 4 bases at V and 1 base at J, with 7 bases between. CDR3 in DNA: TGTGCCAGCAGTGGCCCTTGGAACACTGAAGCTTTCTTT. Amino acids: CASSGPWNTEAFF.

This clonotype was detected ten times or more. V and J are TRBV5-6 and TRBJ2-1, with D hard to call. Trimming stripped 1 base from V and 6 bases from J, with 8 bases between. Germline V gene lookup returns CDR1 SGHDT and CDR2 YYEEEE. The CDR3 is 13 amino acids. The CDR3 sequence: CASSLYLSNEQFF. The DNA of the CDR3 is TGTGCCAGCAGCTTGTACCTTTCCAATGAGCAGTTCTTC.

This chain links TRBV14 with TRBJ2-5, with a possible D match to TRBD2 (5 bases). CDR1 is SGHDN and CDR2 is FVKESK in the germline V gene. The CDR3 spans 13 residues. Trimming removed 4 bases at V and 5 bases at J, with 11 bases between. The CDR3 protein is CASSRGQAETQYF. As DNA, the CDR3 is TGTGCCAGCAGCCGCGGGCAGGCGGAGACCCAGTACTTC.

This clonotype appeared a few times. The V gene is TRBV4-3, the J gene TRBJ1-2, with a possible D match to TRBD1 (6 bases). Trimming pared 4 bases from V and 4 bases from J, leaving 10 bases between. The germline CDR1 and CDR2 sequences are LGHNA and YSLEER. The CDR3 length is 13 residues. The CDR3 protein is CASSRTGSYGYTF. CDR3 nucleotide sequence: TGCGCCAGCAGCCGAACAGGGTCCTATGGCTACACCTTC.

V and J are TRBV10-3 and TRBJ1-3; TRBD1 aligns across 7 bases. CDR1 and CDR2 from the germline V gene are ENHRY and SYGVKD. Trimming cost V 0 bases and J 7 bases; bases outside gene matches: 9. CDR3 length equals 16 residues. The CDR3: CAISESLTGRLNTIYF. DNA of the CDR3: TGTGCCATCAGTGAGTCTCTGACAGGGCGATTGAACACCATATATTTT.

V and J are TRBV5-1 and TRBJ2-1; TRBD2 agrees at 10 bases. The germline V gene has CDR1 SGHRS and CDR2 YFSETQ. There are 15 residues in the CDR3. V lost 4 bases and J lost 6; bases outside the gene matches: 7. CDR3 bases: TGCGCCAGCAGCCCCACCGGGACTAGCGCCAATGAGCAGTTCTTC. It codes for CASSPTGTSANEQFF.

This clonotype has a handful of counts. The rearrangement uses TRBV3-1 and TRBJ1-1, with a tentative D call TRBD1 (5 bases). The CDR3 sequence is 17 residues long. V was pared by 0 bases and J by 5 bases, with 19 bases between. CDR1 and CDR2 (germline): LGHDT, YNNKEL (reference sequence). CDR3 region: CASSQESRGVGTTEAFF. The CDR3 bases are TGTGCCAGCAGCCAAGAGTCTCGGGGGGTAGGGACGACTGAAGCTTTCTTT.

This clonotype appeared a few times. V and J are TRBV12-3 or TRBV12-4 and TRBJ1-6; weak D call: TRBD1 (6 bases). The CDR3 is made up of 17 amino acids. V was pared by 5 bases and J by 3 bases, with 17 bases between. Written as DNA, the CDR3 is TGTGCCAGCAGTCCTGTAAGGGGGGGGAACTATAATTCACCCCTCCACTTT. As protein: CASSPVRGGNYNSPLHF.

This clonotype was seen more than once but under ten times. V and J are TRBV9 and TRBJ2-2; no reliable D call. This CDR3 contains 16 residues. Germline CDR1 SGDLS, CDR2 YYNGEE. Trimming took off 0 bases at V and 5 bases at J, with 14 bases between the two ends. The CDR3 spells CASSVELALGTGELFF. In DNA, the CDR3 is TGTGCCAGCAGCGTAGAGCTCGCATTAGGGACCGGGGAGCTGTTTTTT.

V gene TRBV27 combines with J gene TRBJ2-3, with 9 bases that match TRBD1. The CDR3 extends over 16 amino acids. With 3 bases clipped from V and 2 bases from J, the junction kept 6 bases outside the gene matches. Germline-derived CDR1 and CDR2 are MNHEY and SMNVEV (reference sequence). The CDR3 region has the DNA TGTGCCAGCAGTTTTAGGACAGGGGTTTACACAGATACGCAGTATTTT. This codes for CASSFRTGVYTDTQYF.

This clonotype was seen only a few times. Written as DNA, the CDR3 is TGTGCCAGCAGCTCCTACAGGGGCACCGGGGAGCTGTTTTTT. This encodes CASSSYRGTGELFF. This chain connects TRBV7-6 to TRBJ2-2, with 7 bases aligning to TRBD1. Germline values: CDR1 SGHVS, CDR2 FNYEAQ. The CDR3 has 14 residues. The V segment lost 4 bases and the J segment 4 bases; nucleotides outside the gene matches: 3.

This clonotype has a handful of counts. The CDR3 DNA is TGTGCCAGCAGTCCGCGGTCCGCTGATGAGCAGTTCTTC. It encodes CASSPRSADEQFF. V gene TRBV12-3 or TRBV12-4 combines with J gene TRBJ2-1, with D unresolved. Trimming pared 5 bases from V and 8 bases from J, leaving 13 bases between. This CDR3 has 13 amino acids.